The clone carrying this T cell receptor beta chain came up many times. The antigen is undetermined. The ends lost 4 bases at V and 0 bases at J; junction bases unmatched: 17. The germline V gene encodes CDR1 SGHRS and CDR2 YFSETQ. This CDR3 spans 19 amino acids. The data stem from a study of regulatory T cells in long-lasting Graves disease. The study, taken as a whole, reports: Thyroid tissue went unexamined; only peripheral blood was analyzed. Patients with persistent disease showed a bias toward TRBV28, TRBJ1-2 and TRBJ2-5.

Assembly of TCR beta libraries relied on iRepertoire HTBI primers together with Arm-PCR of CDR3 regions. TCRdb reprocessed the multiplex PCR reads with MiXCR, giving one entry per CDR3 protein. This sample yields some 320,000 distinct CDR3 sequences, of which 15% to 20% are seen a single time; about two fifths belongs to the top ten. Time point here: newly diagnosed GD, antithyroid drugs for less than 3 months. Construction of the TCR library relied on RNA isolated from PBMCs. The clonotype comes from a female donor with Graves disease. The material was peripheral blood mononuclear cells (PBMCs), obtained at new diagnosis, from a patient treated with antithyroid drugs. The chain uses TRBV5-1 and TRBJ1-1; 8 bases are shared with TRBD1. The CDR3, as DNA: TGCGCCAGCAGCCATGCCCCCCCGGGACAGGCGATACTGAACACTGAAGCTTTCTTT. Translation gives CASSHAPPGQAILNTEAFF.